This T cell receptor (beta chain) was sequenced for a study of shared clonotypes between healthy human individuals. Profiled with immunoSEQ multiplex PCR; TCRdb holds only in-frame clones, not every one. Of 850,000 to 1,100,000 clones in the sample, roughly 80% were seen once. V was cut by 3 bases and J by 3 bases, with 6 bases left in between. The length of the CDR3 is 14 residues. Germline CDR1 LNHDA, CDR2 SQIVND (reference sequence). V gene TRBV19 combines with J gene TRBJ2-6; D uncertain. The material sequenced was memory CD4+ T cells from PBMCs. This sample's subset: CD45RA-negative fraction. The receptor's source is a man younger than 35 in good health. Some clones in this sample may be carry-over from other donors' samples. The CDR3 DNA sequence: TGTGCCAGTAGTATGGAACATGGGGCCAACGTCCTGACTTTC. It is translated as CASSMEHGANVLTF.